These 5 T cell receptor beta chains came from one sample sequenced in a study of T-cell reconstitution after alpha-beta-depleted transplantation in children. Preparation of the TCRbeta library involved a method that used unique molecular identifiers. MiXCR, applied by TCRdb to the PCR reads, yields one record per CDR3 protein. The table includes hundreds of thousands of distinct CDR3 sequences, under 15% detected once. The sample in question was PBMCs, mostly from graft donor cells, obtained 360 days after TCRalphabeta/CD19-depleted stem cell transplant. Every receptor here comes from a male patient younger than 18 who had a stem cell transplant for acute myeloid leukemia, so the T cells may come from the graft donor.

This clonotype was seen at least ten times. The J gene is TRBJ2-1, the V gene TRBV9; D is possibly TRBD2 (5 bases). Germline V gene lookup returns CDR1 SGDLS and CDR2 YYNGEE. V shed 4 bases and J shed 6 bases, with 17 bases lying between them. CDR3 length equals 15 residues. CDR3 sequence reads: CASSLTRVPSNEQFF. The CDR3, as DNA: TGTGCCAGCAGCTTAACTAGGGTCCCTAGCAATGAGCAGTTCTTC.

This clonotype was detected only a few times. V gene TRBV27 combines with J gene TRBJ2-7, with D perhaps matching TRBD1 (6 bases). CDR1 and CDR2 from the germline V gene are MNHEY and SMNVEV (reference sequence). Trimming stripped 4 bases from V and 3 bases from J, with 10 bases between. CDR3 length: 13 residues. This CDR3 reads CASSYREGYEQYF. CDR3 bases: TGTGCCAGCAGTTACAGGGAAGGCTACGAGCAGTACTTC.

V gene TRBV11-2 combines with J gene TRBJ2-5; 11 bases are shared with TRBD2. Germline V gene lookup returns CDR1 SGHAT and CDR2 FQNNGV. J lost 3 bases, V lost 5 bases, and 8 bases had no gene match. CDR3 length: 16 residues. CDR3 sequence (DNA): TGTGCCAGCAGCCCACCCCTACTAGCGGGAGAAGAGACCCAGTACTTC. It encodes CASSPPLLAGEETQYF.

This clonotype showed up many times. J is TRBJ2-6 and V is TRBV10-3; 10 nucleotides line up with TRBD1. The germline CDR1 and CDR2 sequences are ENHRY and SYGVKD. V dropped 6 bases and J dropped 0; count of bases not matched to a gene: 2. The CDR3 is 16 residues long. CDR3 sequence reads: CAISRTGGSGANVLTF. The CDR3 nucleotides are TGTGCCATCAGCAGGACAGGGGGCTCTGGGGCCAACGTCCTGACTTTC.

Concerning this clonotype: Germline and junction disagree at one end, which may indicate a read error. The chain combines TRBV20-1 with TRBJ2-2; 8 nucleotides match TRBD2. CDR1 DFQATT and CDR2 SNEGSKA come from the germline V gene (reference sequence). The CDR3 is 17 amino acids. CDR3 bases: TGCTGTGCTAGAGGTCCCCGTAGCGGGGATAACACCGGGGAGCTGTTTTTT. Amino acid sequence: CCARGPRSGDNTGELFF.